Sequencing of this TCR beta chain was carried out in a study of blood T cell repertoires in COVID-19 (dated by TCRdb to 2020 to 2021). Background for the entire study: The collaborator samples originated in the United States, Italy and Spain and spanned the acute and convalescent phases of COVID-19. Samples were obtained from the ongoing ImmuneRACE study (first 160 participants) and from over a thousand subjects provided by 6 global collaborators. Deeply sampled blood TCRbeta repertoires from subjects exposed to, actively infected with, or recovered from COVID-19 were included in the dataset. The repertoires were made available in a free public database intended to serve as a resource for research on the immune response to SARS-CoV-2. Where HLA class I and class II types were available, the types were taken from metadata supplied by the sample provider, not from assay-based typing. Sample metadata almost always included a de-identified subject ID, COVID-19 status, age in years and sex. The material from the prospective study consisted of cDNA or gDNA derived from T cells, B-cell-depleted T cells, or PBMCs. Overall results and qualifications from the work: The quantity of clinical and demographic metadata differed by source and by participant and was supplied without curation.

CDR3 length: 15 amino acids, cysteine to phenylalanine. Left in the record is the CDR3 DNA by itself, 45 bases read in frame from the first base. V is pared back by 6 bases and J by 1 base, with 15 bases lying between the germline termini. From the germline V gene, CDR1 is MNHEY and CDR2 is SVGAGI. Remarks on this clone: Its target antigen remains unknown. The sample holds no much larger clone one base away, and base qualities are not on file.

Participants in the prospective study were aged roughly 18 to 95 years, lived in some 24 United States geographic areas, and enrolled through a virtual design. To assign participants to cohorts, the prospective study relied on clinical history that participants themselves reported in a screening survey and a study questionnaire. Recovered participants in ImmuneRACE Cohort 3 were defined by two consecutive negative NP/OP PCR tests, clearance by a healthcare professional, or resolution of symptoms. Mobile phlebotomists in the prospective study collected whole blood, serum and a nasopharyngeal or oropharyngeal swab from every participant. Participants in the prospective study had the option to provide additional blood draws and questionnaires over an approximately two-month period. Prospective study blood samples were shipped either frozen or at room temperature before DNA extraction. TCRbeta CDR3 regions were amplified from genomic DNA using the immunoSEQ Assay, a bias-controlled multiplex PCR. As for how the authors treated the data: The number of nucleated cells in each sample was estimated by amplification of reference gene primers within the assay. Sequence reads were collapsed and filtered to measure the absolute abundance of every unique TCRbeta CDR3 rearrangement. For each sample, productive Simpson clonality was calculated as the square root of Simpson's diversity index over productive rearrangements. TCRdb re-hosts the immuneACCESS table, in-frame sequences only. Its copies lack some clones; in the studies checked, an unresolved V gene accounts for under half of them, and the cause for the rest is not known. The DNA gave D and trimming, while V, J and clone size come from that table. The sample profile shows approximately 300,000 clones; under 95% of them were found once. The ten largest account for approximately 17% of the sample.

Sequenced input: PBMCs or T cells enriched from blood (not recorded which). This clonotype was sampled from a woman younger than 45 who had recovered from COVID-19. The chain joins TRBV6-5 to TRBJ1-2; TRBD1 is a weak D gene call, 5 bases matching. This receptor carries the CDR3 CASSPSGGNNYGYTF. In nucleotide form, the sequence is TGTGCCAGCAGCCCAAGCGGGGGGAATAACTATGGCTACACCTTC.